Each of the 10 T cell receptor beta chains below was sequenced from the same sample in a study of cytomegalovirus exposure and HLA in healthy donors. It was with 60 Vbeta and 13 Jbeta primers that the PCR ran. Sequenced by immunoSEQ multiplex PCR; TCRdb stores in-frame clones only, minus some. The profile shows 150,000 to 200,000 clones, around 74% of them singletons. What was sequenced was PBMCs. Receptor source: a female donor in good health and CMV-seronegative.

The V call is TRBV30, the J call TRBJ2-7; 8 nucleotides match TRBD2. The CDR3 covers 13 residues. Trimming took 5 bases from V and 2 from J; bases not matched to a gene: 5. From germline, CDR1 is GTSNPN and CDR2 SVGIG (reference sequence). DNA of the CDR3: TGTGCCTGGGAGTACGGGAGGGCCTACGAGCAGTACTTC. Translating gives CAWEYGRAYEQYF. Full variable domain (missing parts from reference TRBV30 and TRBJ2-7): SQTIHQWPATLVQPVGSPLSLECTVEGTSNPNLYWYRQAAGRGLQLLFYSVGIGQISSEVPQNLSASRPQDRQFILSSKKLLLSDSGFYLCAWEYGRAYEQYFGPGTRLTVT.

V gene TRBV7-8 combines with J gene TRBJ2-7, with TRBD2 as a possible D gene (5 bases). The germline V gene encodes CDR1 SGHVS and CDR2 FQNEAQ. The CDR3 extends over 12 amino acids. V was pared by 3 bases and J by 2 bases, with 5 bases between. The CDR3 bases are TGTGCCAGCAGCTTCGGGGCCTACGAGCAGTACTTC. This translates into CASSFGAYEQYF. The full variable domain, rest sourced from reference TRBV7-8 and TRBJ2-7, is GAGVSQSPRYKVAKRGQDVALRCDPISGHVSLFWYQQALGQGPEFLTYFQNEAQLDKSGLPSDRFFAERPEGSVSTLKIQRTQQEDSAVYLCASSFGAYEQYFGPGTRLTVT.

The J gene is TRBJ2-1, the V gene TRBV5-4, with 14 bases lining up with TRBD2. CDR1 is SGHNT and CDR2 is YYREEE in the germline V gene (reference sequence). V lost 3 bases, J lost 4 bases, and 12 bases stayed unmatched. This CDR3 has 19 amino acids. The CDR3 coding sequence is TGTGCCAGCAGCTCAGCTAAAGGGACTAGCGGGAGTAATTACAATGAGCAGTTCTTC. This gives the protein CASSSAKGTSGSNYNEQFF.

The chain has TRBV29-1 and TRBJ1-1; D unclear. The CDR3 runs 12 residues. CDR1 SQVTM and CDR2 ANQGSEA come from the germline V gene. V lost 2 bases to trimming and J lost 4 bases, with 8 bases between them. The CDR3 sequence: CSVESGFTEAFF. The CDR3 DNA reads as TGCAGCGTTGAAAGCGGGTTCACTGAAGCTTTCTTT.

The chain is built from TRBV19 and TRBJ1-5, with 7 positions matching TRBD1. The CDR3 loop spans 14 amino acids. Germline CDR1 reads LNHDA; CDR2 reads SQIVND (reference sequence). Unmatched junction bases numbered 5, after V lost 2 bases and J lost 7 bases. CDR3 loop: CASSIRDSEQPQHF. Written as DNA, the CDR3 is TGTGCCAGTAGTATACGGGACAGTGAACAGCCCCAGCATTTT.

The chain carries TRBV7-9 and TRBJ2-7, with 11 positions matching TRBD2. The length of the CDR3 is 12 residues. Germline CDR1 is SEHNR and CDR2 is FQNEAQ (reference sequence). V trimming: 8 bases; J trimming: 3 bases; junction bases outside the gene matches: 0. CDR3 nucleotides: TGTGCCAGCGGACTAGCGGGCTACGAGCAGTACTTC. Protein: CASGLAGYEQYF.

This clone has more than one count but fewer than ten. This chain links TRBV2 with TRBJ1-1, with 7 bases lining up with TRBD1. Germline CDR1 SNHLY, CDR2 FYNNEI. The CDR3 consists of 15 residues. Germline trimming cut 8 bases from V and 2 bases from J; bases unmatched to any gene: 11. CDR3 DNA: TGTGCCAGCGCCTCCCCGGGACAGCGAAACACTGAAGCTTTCTTT. Its protein is CASASPGQRNTEAFF.

The genes are TRBV30 and TRBJ2-6; no reliable D call. CDR1 and CDR2 from the germline V gene are GTSNPN and SVGIG (reference sequence). Trimming cost V 3 bases and J 4 bases, with 7 bases left between them. CDR3 length: 13 residues. CDR3 DNA sequence: TGTGCCTGGAGCGTGGCCGGGGCCAACGTCCTGACTTTC. Encoded protein: CAWSVAGANVLTF.

This clone was seen only a few times. V and J are TRBV30 and TRBJ1-5; the D gene is possibly TRBD1 (6 bases). The CDR3 loop spans 14 amino acids. CDR1 GTSNPN and CDR2 SVGIG come from the germline V gene (reference sequence). The ends were cut back, 2 bases at V and 6 bases at J, with 14 bases in the middle. The CDR3 DNA reads as TGTGCCTGGAGTCTTAAAACAGGGTTTCAGCCCCAGCATTTT. Its protein product is CAWSLKTGFQPQHF.

This clone was seen only once. The J gene is TRBJ1-1, the V gene TRBV7-3; D is perhaps TRBD1 (5 bases). Trimming pared 5 bases from V and 1 base from J, leaving 8 bases between. Germline V gene lookup returns CDR1 SGHTA and CDR2 FQGTGA. This CDR3 is built from 13 residues. The CDR3 DNA is TGTGCCAGCAGCCTTGGACAGAACACTGAAGCTTTCTTT. Translation: CASSLGQNTEAFF.